This T cell receptor (beta chain) was identified during a study of blood T cell repertoires in COVID-19. The data were produced by immunoSEQ multiplex PCR, yet TCRdb's version contains in-frame clones alone and is incomplete. The data hold 300,000 to 350,000 clones, with roughly 86% observed a single time. The CDR3 covers 12 residues. V dropped 1 base and J dropped 6 bases, with 6 bases sitting between them. Germline V CDR1 and CDR2: LNHDA, SQIVND (reference sequence). Material: PBMCs or T cells enriched from blood (not recorded which). This chain links TRBV19 with TRBJ1-1, with D perhaps matching TRBD1 (5 bases). The receptor was derived from a woman between 25 and 40 years old who had recovered from COVID-19. The CDR3 sequence is CASSIGRAEAFF. The CDR3 DNA sequence: TGTGCCAGTAGTATAGGCAGGGCTGAAGCTTTCTTT.